Below, 9 T cell receptor beta chains from the same sample are listed, as sequenced in a study of glioma-infiltrating T cells. Using RNA template, CDR3s of TCR alpha and beta were amplified with iRepertoire arm-PCR. TCRdb reprocessed the multiplex PCR reads via MiXCR and lists one record per CDR3 protein. The sample comprises approximately 120,000 distinct CDR3 sequences, 25% to 30% of which are singletons, and around a third rests with the top ten. The sequenced sample consisted of glioma tissue, nonneoplastic brain tissue, or PBMCs (not recorded which). Receptors were obtained from a human donor with low-grade glioma or glioblastoma, undergoing nonglioma brain surgery, or in good health (not recorded which).

Many counts were recorded for this clonotype. The chain recombines TRBV28 with TRBJ1-5; 7 nucleotides agree with TRBD1. The CDR3 length is 14 residues. Looked up from germline, CDR1 is MDHEN and CDR2 is SYDVKM. J lost 7 bases, V lost 3 bases, and 6 bases had no gene match. The DNA of the CDR3 is TGTGCCAGCAGTTTGACAGGGTCACGGCAGCCCCAGCATTTT. It yields the protein CASSLTGSRQPQHF.

The chain recombines TRBV6-6 with TRBJ2-3; 7 nucleotides line up with TRBD1. Germline-derived CDR1 and CDR2 are MNHNY and SVGAGI (reference sequence). The CDR3 contains 15 residues. The DNA for the CDR3 is TGTGTTAGCAGTCTGGACAGGACATTCACAGATACGCAGTATTTT. Translation gives CVSSLDRTFTDTQYF.

This clonotype was detected ten times or more. The chain combines TRBV20-1 with TRBJ1-6; D possibly corresponds to TRBD1 (6 bases). The CDR3 totals 15 residues. Germline V gene data show CDR1 as DFQATT and CDR2 as SNEGSKA (reference sequence). Trimming left V 6 bases short and J 0 bases short, with 12 bases between. This CDR3 is CSALDRTSYNSPLHF. The CDR3 region has the DNA TGCAGTGCCCTCGACAGGACCTCCTATAATTCACCCCTCCACTTT.

This clonotype was counted ten times or more. The chain couples TRBV20-1 to TRBJ1-5; perhaps TRBD1 as D (5 bases). In germline, CDR1 is DFQATT, CDR2 SNEGSKA (reference sequence). The CDR3 sequence is 17 residues long. Trimming cost V 3 bases and J 2 bases, with 20 bases left between them. The CDR3 protein is CSARSSKRGFGNQPQHF. In DNA form, the CDR3 reads TGCAGTGCTAGGTCCTCGAAGAGGGGCTTTGGCAATCAGCCCCAGCATTTT.

This clonotype was counted between two and nine times. The chain uses TRBV4-1 and TRBJ2-7; the D gene is possibly TRBD2 (5 bases). This CDR3 region has 13 residues. V shed 4 bases and J shed 7 bases, with 14 bases lying between them. Germline V gene data show CDR1 as MGHRA and CDR2 as YSYEKL. In DNA, the CDR3 is TGCGCCAGCAGCCCTCCGGGGAGTCGGGAGCAGTACTTC. The encoded protein is CASSPPGSREQYF.

This clonotype was recorded many times. The V and J genes are TRBV7-9 and TRBJ1-1; unclear D gene. V was cut by 5 bases and J by 4 bases, with 17 bases left in between. Germline CDR1 and CDR2: SEHNR and FQNEAQ (reference sequence). The CDR3 runs 15 residues. In DNA, the CDR3 is TGTGCCAGCAGCAATTCCCAGGATGGTGGCACTGAAGCTTTCTTT. This encodes CASSNSQDGGTEAFF.

The sample holds many counts of this clonotype. The chain recombines TRBV20-1 with TRBJ2-7, with 7 bases lining up with TRBD1. The germline V gene has CDR1 DFQATT and CDR2 SNEGSKA (reference sequence). CDR3 length equals 12 residues. The J segment lost 4 bases and the V segment lost 3 bases, leaving 3 bases of the junction unmatched. The CDR3 bases are TGCAGTGCTAGTTACAGGGGTTACGAGCAGTACTTC. Translating it yields CSASYRGYEQYF.

The chain combines TRBV12-3 or TRBV12-4 with TRBJ2-3, with 7 nucleotides matching TRBD2. The length of the CDR3 is 13 residues. Trimming removed 8 bases from V and 4 bases from J; junction bases left unmatched: 6. The CDR3 nucleotides read TGTGCCAGCCACCCAGGGAGGGCAGATACGCAGTATTTT. It encodes CASHPGRADTQYF.

In its sample, this clonotype was seen many times. The J gene is TRBJ2-7, the V gene TRBV28; possibly TRBD1 or TRBD2 for D (6 bases each). Germline CDR1 reads MDHEN; CDR2 reads SYDVKM. This CDR3 has 15 amino acids. Trimming pared 5 bases from V and 0 bases from J, leaving 14 bases between. This CDR3 is CASSPPGGGSYEQYF. As DNA, the CDR3 is TGTGCCAGCAGTCCTCCTGGAGGGGGCTCCTACGAGCAGTACTTC.